The present entry profiles one T cell receptor beta chain with its context. Its cognate antigen is unknown. This sample is drawn from a study of graft-versus-host responses after intestinal transplantation. Germline loops: CDR1 SGHTA, CDR2 FQGTGA. Germline trimming cut 3 bases from V and 4 bases from J; bases unmatched to any gene: 6. The CDR3 covers 16 residues. TCRdb's table, derived via immunoSEQ multiplex PCR, lists solely in-frame clones and lacks some. Seen here are about 100,000 clones, about 88% observed once, and the top ten hold over 0.75%. The chain recombines TRBV7-3 with TRBJ2-2; 9 bases fit TRBD1. The TCR comes from a human donor who was the organ donor for an intestinal transplant. The input for sequencing was unstimulated CD4+ T cells sorted from spleen or lymph node cells, taken before transplant. CDR3 nucleotide sequence: TGTGCCAGCAGCTTCCACGGGACAGGGTTCACCGGGGAGCTGTTTTTT. Protein product: CASSFHGTGFTGELFF.